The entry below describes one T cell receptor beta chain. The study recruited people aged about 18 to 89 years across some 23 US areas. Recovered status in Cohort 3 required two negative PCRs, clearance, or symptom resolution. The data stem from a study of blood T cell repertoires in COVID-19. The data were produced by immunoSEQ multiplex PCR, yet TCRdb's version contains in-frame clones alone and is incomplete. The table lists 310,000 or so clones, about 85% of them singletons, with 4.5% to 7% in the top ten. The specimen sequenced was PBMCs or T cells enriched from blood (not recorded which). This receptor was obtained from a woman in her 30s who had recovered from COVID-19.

CDR3 coding DNA: TGTGCCAGCAGCTTAGGAGGAGGGGTCCCACTAAATGAGCAGTTCTTC. It is translated as CASSLGGGVPLNEQFF. J is TRBJ2-1 and V is TRBV7-8; D is perhaps TRBD2 (6 bases). CDR1 and CDR2 (germline): SGHVS, FQNEAQ. This CDR3 contains 16 residues. Deletions cut 1 base from V and 7 bases from J, with 17 bases between.